The present T cell receptor beta chain was sequenced within a study of T cell repertoires in cytomegalovirus infection. Background on the study: Recently identified HLA-C-restricted CMV epitopes were used, and well-studied HLA-B-restricted CMV epitopes were used as well.

This clonotype has a handful of counts. Its cognate antigen is unknown. Germline V gene sequence: CDR1 MNHEY, CDR2 SVGEGT. This CDR3 has 18 residues. J gave up 5 bases and V 2 bases, and 14 bases lay outside the gene matches. One entry per CDR3 protein results from TCRdb running MiXCR on the reads. The table includes about 770,000 distinct CDR3 sequences, 25% to 35% detected once. This rearrangement joins TRBV6-2 or TRBV6-3 to TRBJ2-5, with 10 bases fitting TRBD1. The receptor comes from a human donor in good health (CMV status not recorded). Some clones in this sample may be carry-over from other donors' samples. Sequenced material: cultured CD8+ T cells from PBMCs, taken from culture after CMV antigen stimulation. The CDR3 reads CASSYQTRDRGRWETQYF. The CDR3 coding sequence is TGTGCCAGCAGTTACCAGACCCGTGACAGGGGGCGGTGGGAGACCCAGTACTTC.